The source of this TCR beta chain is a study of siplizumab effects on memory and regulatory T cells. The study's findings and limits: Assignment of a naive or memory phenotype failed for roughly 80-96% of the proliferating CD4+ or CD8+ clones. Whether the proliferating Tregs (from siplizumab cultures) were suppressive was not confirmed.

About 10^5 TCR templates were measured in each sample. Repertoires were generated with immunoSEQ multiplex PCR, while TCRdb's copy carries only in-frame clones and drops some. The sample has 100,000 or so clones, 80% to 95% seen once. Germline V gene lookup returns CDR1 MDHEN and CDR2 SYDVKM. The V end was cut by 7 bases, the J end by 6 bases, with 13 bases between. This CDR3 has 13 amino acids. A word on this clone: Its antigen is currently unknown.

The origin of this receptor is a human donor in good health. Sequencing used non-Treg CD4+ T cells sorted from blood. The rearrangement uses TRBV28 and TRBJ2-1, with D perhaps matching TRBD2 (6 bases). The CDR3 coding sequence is TGTGCCAGCACCGGAGGGCAACGCAATGAGCAGTTCTTC. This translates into CASTGGQRNEQFF.